The 19 T cell receptor beta chains below come from one sample, sequenced in a study of yellow fever vaccine responses in identical twins. TCRdb passed the RT-PCR reads through MiXCR, listing each CDR3 protein once. The sample records approximately 1,500 distinct CDR3 sequences, around 90% being singletons. The sample consisted of T cells from blood (PBMCs), unsorted or a sorted subset (not recorded which), taken before or after yellow fever vaccination (not recorded which). The source is a woman aged 18-29 years who received the yellow fever vaccine.

The chain recombines TRBV15 with TRBJ2-2, with D hard to call. Germline lookup yields CDR1 LNHNV and CDR2 YYDKDF (reference sequence). CDR3 length equals 14 residues. V gave up 0 bases and J gave up 6 bases, with 8 bases separating them. The CDR3 region has the DNA TGTGCCACCAGCAGAGATCCCAGCTCCGGGGAGCTGTTTTTT. This sequence encodes CATSRDPSSGELFF.

The chain couples TRBV20-1 to TRBJ1-6; 8 bases are a match to TRBD1. Germline V gene data show CDR1 as DFQATT and CDR2 as SNEGSKA (reference sequence). This CDR3 region has 15 residues. V shed 5 bases and J 9 bases; nucleotides not matched to a gene: 12. CDR3 DNA sequence: TGCAGTGCTCAAGAACCTGACAGGGGTGGTTCACCCCTCCACTTT. It specifies CSAQEPDRGGSPLHF.

V and J are TRBV5-1 and TRBJ2-5; D uncertain. The germline V and J ends were trimmed by 4 bases and 2 bases, with 9 bases remaining between them. This CDR3 has 13 amino acids. Germline V lookup: CDR1 SGHRS, CDR2 YFSETQ. CDR3 sequence reads: CASSLQLQETQYF. In nucleotides, the CDR3 is TGCGCCAGCAGCCTACAGTTACAAGAGACCCAGTACTTC.

The V and J genes are TRBV5-1 and TRBJ2-2, with D unclear. Germline assignment: CDR1 SGHRS and CDR2 YFSETQ. The germline V and J ends were trimmed by 2 bases and 5 bases, with 4 bases remaining between them. This CDR3 comprises 12 residues. CDR3: CASSFGTGELFF. The CDR3 nucleotides read TGCGCCAGCAGCTTCGGGACCGGGGAGCTGTTTTTT.

The chain employs TRBV9 and TRBJ1-2; the match to TRBD1 covers 9 bases. J gave up 1 base and V 3 bases, and 7 bases lay outside the gene matches. The CDR3 contains 16 residues. The germline CDR1 and CDR2 sequences are SGDLS and YYNGEE. CDR3 nucleotides: TGTGCCAGCAGCGCAGATTGGGACAGGGTTAACTATGGCTACACCTTC. It codes for CASSADWDRVNYGYTF.

This chain connects TRBV4-1 to TRBJ2-7; 7 positions agree with TRBD1. Germline V gene lookup returns CDR1 MGHRA and CDR2 YSYEKL. This CDR3 contains 15 residues. Losses at the gene ends were 0 bases for V and 2 bases for J; bases not matched to a gene: 4. CDR3 DNA: TGCGCCAGCAGCCAAGAGGAGGACAGGACCTACGAGCAGTACTTC. Translation: CASSQEEDRTYEQYF.

The J gene is TRBJ2-1, the V gene TRBV11-3; TRBD2 matches 8 bases. Germline V lookup: CDR1 SGHNT, CDR2 YENEEA. The CDR3 covers 15 residues. V gave up 4 bases and J gave up 8 bases; unmatched junction bases: 10. In DNA, the CDR3 is TGTGCCAGCAGCTCCACCGGGACTAGTATCGATGAGCAGTTCTTC. As protein: CASSSTGTSIDEQFF.

The chain employs TRBV12-3 or TRBV12-4 and TRBJ1-3, with D perhaps matching TRBD1 (5 bases). V lost 4 bases and J 15 bases, leaving 19 bases between the germline ends. CDR3 size: 13 residues. CDR3 sequence: CASSSPGTPYPYF. CDR3 nucleotides: TGTGCCAGCAGTTCTCCCGGGACGCCCTATCCATATTTT.

This clonotype has only a few counts. The V gene is TRBV10-3, the J gene TRBJ1-2; D is undetermined. Per the germline V gene, CDR1 is ENHRY and CDR2 is SYGVKD. V shed 0 bases and J shed 0 bases, with 5 bases lying between them. This CDR3 spans 14 amino acids. The CDR3: CAISESRANYGYTF. CDR3 in DNA: TGTGCCATCAGTGAGTCGAGAGCTAACTATGGCTACACCTTC.

The chain carries TRBV4-1 and TRBJ2-7; TRBD1 matches at 7 bases. The germline CDR1 and CDR2 sequences are MGHRA and YSYEKL. J lost 0 bases, V lost 4 bases, and 9 bases had no gene match. This CDR3 is 16 amino acids long. This CDR3 is CASSLVGDSLSYEQYF. The CDR3 nucleotides read TGCGCCAGCAGCCTCGTCGGGGACAGCCTCTCCTACGAGCAGTACTTC.

V usage is TRBV10-1 and J usage is TRBJ1-1, with D perhaps TRBD1 (6 bases). CDR3 length: 18 residues. Trimming removed 3 bases from V and 1 base from J, with 21 bases in between. Germline CDR1 WNHNN, CDR2 SYGVQD (reference sequence). The CDR3 reads CASSEQKGLGAKNTEAFF. The CDR3 bases are TGCGCCAGCAGTGAACAAAAGGGACTGGGGGCGAAGAACACTGAAGCTTTCTTT.

The J gene is TRBJ2-5, the V gene TRBV28; TRBD1 might be the D (5 bases). Trimming left V 3 bases short and J 3 bases short, with 11 bases between. This CDR3 is built from 14 residues. Germline V gene sequence: CDR1 MDHEN, CDR2 SYDVKM. CDR3 DNA: TGTGCCAGCAGTTTTGGGGCAGAAGAAGAGACCCAGTACTTC. Translated, it gives CASSFGAEEETQYF.

This sequence joins TRBV6-2 or TRBV6-3 and TRBJ2-1; D unclear. CDR3 length equals 14 residues. Germline lookup yields CDR1 MNHEY and CDR2 SVGEGT. V lost 4 bases, J lost 7 bases, and 14 bases lay in between. CDR3: CASSSGPYPNEQFF. In nucleotides, the CDR3 is TGTGCCAGCAGTTCCGGGCCCTACCCAAATGAGCAGTTCTTC.

The rearrangement uses TRBV4-1 and TRBJ2-7; D tentatively reads TRBD1 or TRBD2 (6 bases each). V was shortened by 3 bases and J by 3 bases, with 18 bases between the two germline ends. This CDR3 has 16 amino acids. Germline CDR1 is MGHRA and CDR2 is YSYEKL. CDR3 region: CASSHHGGGGIYEQYF. The DNA for the CDR3 is TGCGCCAGCAGCCACCATGGAGGGGGTGGCATCTACGAGCAGTACTTC.

This rearrangement joins TRBV11-3 to TRBJ2-3; no reliable D call. CDR1 is SGHNT and CDR2 is YENEEA in the germline V gene. Trimming took off 1 base at V and 2 bases at J, with 16 bases between the two ends. The CDR3 is 17 amino acids. The CDR3 DNA reads TGTGCCAGCAGCTTAGGAGGCAGCCAGACTTACACAGATACGCAGTATTTT. It is translated as CASSLGGSQTYTDTQYF.

The chain employs TRBV12-3 or TRBV12-4 and TRBJ2-7; D is uncertain. Trimming cost V 4 bases and J 7 bases, with 8 bases left between them. The CDR3 is 11 amino acids. CDR3 nucleotide sequence: TGTGCCAGCAGTTCCCTGCGGGAGCAGTACTTC. Its protein is CASSSLREQYF.

In this sample, this clonotype turned up once. V is TRBV7-9 and J is TRBJ2-3, with 10 bases fitting TRBD2. The J segment lost 0 bases and the V segment lost 4 bases, leaving 4 bases of the junction unmatched. Per the germline V gene, CDR1 is SEHNR and CDR2 is FQNEAQ (reference sequence). The CDR3 contains 16 residues. The CDR3 is CASSYLAGASTDTQYF. The CDR3 bases are TGTGCCAGCAGCTATCTAGCGGGAGCAAGCACAGATACGCAGTATTTT.

This clonotype came up once. The chain employs TRBV4-3 and TRBJ1-3; the D gene is possibly TRBD1 (5 bases). The germline V gene has CDR1 LGHNA and CDR2 YSLEER. The length of the CDR3 is 15 residues. Trimming pared 3 bases from V and 3 bases from J, leaving 12 bases between. In DNA, the CDR3 is TGCGCCAGCAGCCAGGGGACGGCCGGTGGAAACACCATATATTTT. Protein: CASSQGTAGGNTIYF.

V and J are TRBV5-1 and TRBJ2-2, with 10 bases aligning to TRBD1. The CDR3 runs 15 residues. J was trimmed by 9 bases and V by 0 bases; bases with no gene match: 5. CDR1 SGHRS and CDR2 YFSETQ come from the germline V gene. The CDR3 coding sequence is TGCGCCAGCAGCTTGGCGAAGACAGGGGGCCGGGAGCTGTTTTTT. It translates to CASSLAKTGGRELFF.